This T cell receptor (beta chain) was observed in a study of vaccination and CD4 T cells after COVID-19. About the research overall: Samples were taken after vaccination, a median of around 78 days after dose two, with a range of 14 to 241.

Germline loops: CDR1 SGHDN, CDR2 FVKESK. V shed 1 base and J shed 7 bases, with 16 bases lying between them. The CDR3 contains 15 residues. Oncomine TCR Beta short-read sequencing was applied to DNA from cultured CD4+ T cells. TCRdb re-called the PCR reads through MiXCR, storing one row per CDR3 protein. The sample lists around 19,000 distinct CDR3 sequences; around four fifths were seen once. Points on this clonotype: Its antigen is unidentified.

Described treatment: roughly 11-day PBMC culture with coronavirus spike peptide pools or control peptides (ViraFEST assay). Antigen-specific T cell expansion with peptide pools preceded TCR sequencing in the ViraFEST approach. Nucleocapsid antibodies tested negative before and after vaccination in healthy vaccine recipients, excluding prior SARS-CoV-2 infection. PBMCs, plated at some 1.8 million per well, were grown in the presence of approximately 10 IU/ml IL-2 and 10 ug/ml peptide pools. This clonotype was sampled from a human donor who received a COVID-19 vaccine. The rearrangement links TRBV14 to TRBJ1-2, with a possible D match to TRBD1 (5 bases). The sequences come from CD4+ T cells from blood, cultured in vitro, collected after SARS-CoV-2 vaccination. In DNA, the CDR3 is TGTGCCAGCAGCCAAGTGGGGGTTGCGGCTATTGGCTACACCTTC. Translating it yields CASSQVGVAAIGYTF.